This TCR beta chain stems from a study of T cell clusters in autoimmune cytopenias. The CDR3 spans 16 residues. Germline lookup yields CDR1 KGHDR and CDR2 SFDVKD. TRB amplification used roughly 250 ng of peripheral blood genomic DNA. Multiplex touch-down PCR amplified TRB using TRB-A and TRB-B pools in one tube. From the multiplex PCR reads, TCRdb lists one entry per CDR3 protein and no DNA. Here the sample table reports 1,000 to 1,500 distinct CDR3 sequences. These same data were also listed under a study on T cell repertoires in aging, cancer and after chemotherapy. This second study notes: Compared with age-matched healthy donors, untreated hematological or solid cancer patients showed higher blood TCR clonality.

The rearrangement joins TRBV24-1 to TRBJ2-2; TCRdb picks TRBD1, but there is no DNA to check that call. Sample: peripheral blood. The TCR originated in a human donor in good health. The CDR3 protein is CATSDPRTGPTGELFF.